These 22 T cell receptor beta chains came from one sample sequenced in a study of cytomegalovirus exposure and HLA in healthy donors. Use of 60 Vbeta and 13 Jbeta primers characterized the PCR. Some clones are missing from TCRdb's copy, which holds only in-frame ones; the method was immunoSEQ multiplex PCR. The sample lists some 150,000 clones, 60% to 85% occurring once. The sample comprised PBMCs. These receptors came from a man between 25 and 39 years old in good health and CMV-seronegative.

The sample holds a few counts of this clone. This chain connects TRBV29-1 to TRBJ2-7, with D maybe TRBD1 (6 bases). CDR1 and CDR2 (germline): SQVTM, ANQGSEA. The germline V and J ends were trimmed by 6 bases and 1 base, with 13 bases remaining between them. The CDR3 length is 13 residues. CDR3 protein: CSVVTGLSYEQYF. DNA of the CDR3: TGCAGCGTGGTGACAGGTCTTTCCTACGAGCAGTACTTC.

This clone has a handful of counts. The chain couples TRBV6-6 to TRBJ1-1; weak D call: TRBD1 (5 bases). The germline V gene encodes CDR1 MNHNY and CDR2 SVGAGI (reference sequence). The CDR3 has 12 amino acids. Trimming took off 10 bases at V and 4 bases at J, with 13 bases between the two ends. The CDR3 region is CATVRGGTEAFF. In nucleotides, the CDR3 is TGTGCCACCGTAAGGGGTGGCACTGAAGCTTTCTTT.

The V gene is TRBV6-5, the J gene TRBJ1-4; 7 nucleotides align to TRBD1. This CDR3 has 14 residues. Germline assignment: CDR1 MNHEY and CDR2 SVGAGI. V was pared by 9 bases and J by 2 bases, with 6 bases of the junction left unmatched. The CDR3, as DNA: TGTGCCAGTTCCGGGACAGTGACTAATGAAAAACTGTTTTTT. Its protein is CASSGTVTNEKLFF.

The chain links TRBV9 to TRBJ1-1, with TRBD1 matching 8 bases. Trimming cost V 0 bases and J 0 bases; bases outside gene matches: 4. This CDR3 comprises 16 residues. Per germline, CDR1 SGDLS and CDR2 YYNGEE. The CDR3 region is CASSVGAGGLNTEAFF. CDR3 in DNA: TGTGCCAGCAGCGTAGGCGCAGGGGGCTTGAACACTGAAGCTTTCTTT. Using reference TRBV9 and TRBJ1-1 for the parts outside the CDR3, the full variable domain is DSGVTQTPKHLITATGQRVTLRCSPRSGDLSVYWYQQSLDQGLQFLIQYYNGEERAKGNILERFSAQQFPDLHSELNLSSLELGDSALYFCASSVGAGGLNTEAFFGQGTRLTVV.

The rearrangement links TRBV15 to TRBJ2-7; 9 bases align to TRBD1. The CDR3 contains 16 residues. V shed 1 base and J 5 bases; nucleotides not matched to a gene: 9. Germline CDR1 reads LNHNV; CDR2 reads YYDKDF (reference sequence). This CDR3 reads CATSRAAGQGRDEQYF. The CDR3 nucleotides read TGTGCCACCAGCAGAGCGGCGGGACAGGGTAGGGACGAGCAGTACTTC.

This clone was detected only a few times. This chain's CDR3 is CASSPYPRGAQYEQYF. DNA of the CDR3: TGTGCCAGCAGCCCGTACCCGCGGGGGGCCCAGTACGAGCAGTACTTC. The rearrangement links TRBV11-2 to TRBJ2-7; 8 nucleotides agree with TRBD2. This CDR3 comprises 16 residues. V shed 5 bases and J 4 bases; nucleotides not matched to a gene: 13. Germline V gene lookup returns CDR1 SGHAT and CDR2 FQNNGV.

The chain joins TRBV6-1 to TRBJ1-1, with D maybe TRBD1 (6 bases). Germline V CDR1 and CDR2: MNHNS, SASEGT. The CDR3 totals 15 residues. Trimming took off 5 bases at V and 2 bases at J, with 15 bases between the two ends. CDR3 loop: CASSLTGPSNTEAFF. CDR3 DNA sequence: TGTGCCAGCAGTCTAACAGGGCCAAGTAACACTGAAGCTTTCTTT.

This chain connects TRBV7-6 to TRBJ1-1, with D possibly being TRBD1 (5 bases). Germline loops: CDR1 SGHVS, CDR2 FNYEAQ. The ends were cut back, 1 base at V and 6 bases at J, with 12 bases in the middle. CDR3 length: 14 amino acids. Here the CDR3 DNA reads TGTGCCAGCAGCTTAGTAGGCGGGGGAGCTGAAGCTTTCTTT. Translation: CASSLVGGGAEAFF.

The chain carries TRBV5-1 and TRBJ1-2; D is uncertain. Germline CDR1 SGHRS, CDR2 YFSETQ. This CDR3 spans 17 amino acids. Trimming shortened V by 2 bases and J by 0 bases, and 17 bases separated the two germline ends. The CDR3 here is CASSFSQVITSNYGYTF. Written as DNA, the CDR3 is TGCGCCAGCAGCTTTTCACAAGTGATTACCTCTAACTATGGCTACACCTTC.

The rearrangement links TRBV7-8 to TRBJ2-7; TRBD1 might be the D (6 bases). Germline CDR1 is SGHVS and CDR2 is FQNEAQ. The CDR3 has 14 residues. V was trimmed by 2 bases and J by 6 bases, leaving 14 bases between them. CDR3 DNA sequence: TGTGCCAGCAGCTTAAACAGGGTTGAGGGCGAGCAGTACTTC. The encoded protein is CASSLNRVEGEQYF.

The genes are TRBV5-1 and TRBJ1-3, with D unclear. Trimming removed 0 bases at V and 1 base at J, with 8 bases between. CDR3 length equals 15 residues. Germline CDR1 reads SGHRS; CDR2 reads YFSETQ. This chain's CDR3 is CASSLAGQSGNTIYF. The CDR3 DNA reads as TGCGCCAGCAGCTTGGCAGGCCAGTCTGGAAACACCATATATTTT.

The chain is built from TRBV10-2 and TRBJ2-5, with 9 bases fitting TRBD2. This CDR3 spans 14 amino acids. J was trimmed by 1 base and V by 8 bases; bases with no gene match: 5. The germline V gene has CDR1 WSHSY and CDR2 SAAADI. CDR3 sequence (DNA): TGCGCCAGCCGTCTAGCGGGGAGCCAAGAGACCCAGTACTTC. This sequence encodes CASRLAGSQETQYF.

The gene calls are TRBV29-1 and TRBJ2-3, with 8 bases identical to TRBD2. This CDR3 spans 15 amino acids. Unmatched junction bases numbered 8, after V lost 3 bases and J lost 3 bases. Germline V CDR1 and CDR2: SQVTM, ANQGSEA. The CDR3 sequence: CSVEGGSGVTDTQYF. CDR3 DNA sequence: TGCAGCGTTGAGGGGGGTAGCGGGGTGACAGATACGCAGTATTTT.

The genes are TRBV7-9 and TRBJ2-7, with 11 bases lining up with TRBD2. CDR1 is SEHNR and CDR2 is FQNEAQ in the germline V gene (reference sequence). V lost 4 bases, J lost 1 base, and 6 bases stayed unmatched. The CDR3 is 16 amino acids. The CDR3 protein is CASSSTTSGKSYEQYF. DNA of the CDR3: TGTGCCAGCAGCTCCACGACTAGCGGGAAGTCCTACGAGCAGTACTTC. Combining the CDR3 with reference TRBV7-9 and TRBJ2-7 gives the whole variable domain DTGVSQNPRHKITKRGQNVTFRCDPISEHNRLYWYRQTLGQGPEFLTYFQNEAQLEKSRLLSDRFSAERPKGSFSTLEIQRTEQGDSAMYLCASSSTTSGKSYEQYFGPGTRLTVT.

This chain joins TRBV28 and TRBJ2-7; D ambiguous. V dropped 3 bases and J dropped 5 bases, with 11 bases sitting between them. The germline V gene encodes CDR1 MDHEN and CDR2 SYDVKM. The CDR3 sequence is 13 residues long. CDR3 nucleotides: TGTGCCAGCAGTTTGGGCAGCCAGGACGAGCAGTACTTC. Translation: CASSLGSQDEQYF.

In its sample, this clone was seen once. The chain employs TRBV10-3 and TRBJ1-2, with D perhaps matching TRBD1 (5 bases). The CDR3 sequence is 15 residues long. Trimming pared 9 bases from V and 8 bases from J, leaving 25 bases between. Germline values: CDR1 ENHRY, CDR2 SYGVKD. The CDR3 reads CAIGRWGERSSGYTF. The CDR3 bases are TGTGCCATTGGGCGGTGGGGGGAAAGGAGTTCGGGCTACACCTTC.

The genes are TRBV7-9 and TRBJ2-7, with 9 bases aligning to TRBD1. The CDR3 sequence is 16 residues long. The V segment lost 5 bases and the J segment 5 bases; nucleotides outside the gene matches: 13. Germline V gene lookup returns CDR1 SEHNR and CDR2 FQNEAQ (reference sequence). CDR3 sequence (DNA): TGTGCCAGCAGCACCCGGAGGGACAGGGAGGGCAACGAGCAGTACTTC. Its protein product is CASSTRRDREGNEQYF.

The chain couples TRBV14 to TRBJ2-1; no clear D. Trimming removed 0 bases from V and 7 bases from J, with 13 bases in between. Germline V gene lookup returns CDR1 SGHDN and CDR2 FVKESK. There are 15 residues in the CDR3. The CDR3 region is CASSQDYPFSNEQFF. The CDR3 DNA reads TGTGCCAGCAGCCAAGACTACCCCTTTTCTAATGAGCAGTTCTTC.

This chain connects TRBV6-5 to TRBJ2-1, with D possibly TRBD1 on 6 matching bases. Germline lookup yields CDR1 MNHEY and CDR2 SVGAGI. V shed 6 bases and J shed 9 bases, with 15 bases lying between them. CDR3 length: 13 amino acids. As DNA, the CDR3 is TGTGCCAGCAGGGAGGACAGAGGACTTGAGCAGTTCTTC. Its protein product is CASREDRGLEQFF.

As regards this clone: Compared with germline, one end of the junction differs, possibly owing to a read error. This rearrangement joins TRBV6-5 to TRBJ2-6; weak D call: TRBD1 (5 bases). The CDR3 totals 16 residues. The germline gives CDR1 MNHEY, CDR2 SVGAGI. The CDR3 is CASSYSRNPGANGLTF. The CDR3 DNA is TGTGCCAGCAGTTACTCCAGGAACCCTGGGGCCAACGGCCTGACTTTC.

This clone was picked up a small number of times. The chain recombines TRBV21-1 with TRBJ2-1; the table's TRBD1 call for D was not verified on the DNA. TRBV21-1 is reported as a pseudogene. The CDR3 has 13 amino acids. This chain's CDR3 is CASSKISGNEQFF. CDR3 bases: TGTGCCAGCAGCAAAATCTCAGGGAATGAGCAGTTCTTC.

This clone was counted between two and nine times. The rearrangement joins TRBV2 to TRBJ2-7; 8 bases align to TRBD1. Germline V lookup: CDR1 SNHLY, CDR2 FYNNEI. The CDR3 covers 13 residues. The ends lost 5 bases at V and 6 bases at J; junction bases unmatched: 6. CDR3 in amino acids: CASSRQGTGEQYF. Here the CDR3 DNA reads TGTGCCAGCAGTAGACAGGGGACTGGCGAGCAGTACTTC.